The 15 T cell receptor beta chains below all came from one sample that was sequenced in a study of blood T cell repertoires in COVID-19. TCRdb's copy holds only in-frame clones and misses some; the assay was immunoSEQ multiplex PCR. The data contain roughly 150,000 clones, approximately 90% of them seen just once; the ten biggest clones take up approximately 10%. Sequenced sample: peripheral blood. The origin of the receptors is a woman in her sixties or seventies with COVID-19, enrolled during active disease.

The V call is TRBV5-5, the J call TRBJ1-1; D gene ambiguous. V was clipped by 4 bases and J by 2 bases, with 15 bases between them. The CDR3 length is 15 residues. Germline V gives CDR1 SGHKS, CDR2 YYEKEE (reference sequence). DNA for the CDR3: TGTGCCAGCAGCCAGTTTTTTCGACTAAACACTGAAGCTTTCTTT. This encodes CASSQFFRLNTEAFF.

In its sample, this clone was seen once. This sequence joins TRBV5-1 and TRBJ2-5; a weak D match, TRBD2 (6 bases). There are 17 residues in the CDR3. V lost 9 bases to trimming and J lost 0 bases, with 24 bases between them. The germline gives CDR1 SGHRS, CDR2 YFSETQ. The CDR3 loop is CATPGGGTPGYQETQYF. The CDR3 nucleotides read TGCGCCACCCCAGGAGGCGGGACTCCTGGGTACCAAGAGACCCAGTACTTC.

This clone was observed once. As DNA, the CDR3 is TGTGCCAGTTTACAGGGGCCAACTAATGAAAAACTGTTTTTT. Its translation: CASLQGPTNEKLFF. The chain combines TRBV6-5 with TRBJ1-4; TRBD1 agrees at 7 bases. The CDR3 spans 14 residues. Per the germline V gene, CDR1 is MNHEY and CDR2 is SVGAGI. Germline trimming cut 9 bases from V and 0 bases from J; bases unmatched to any gene: 4.

The chain is built from TRBV5-1 and TRBJ2-3; TRBD2 matches 7 bases. Unmatched junction bases numbered 6, after V lost 1 base and J lost 4 bases. The CDR3 is made up of 15 amino acids. Germline V gives CDR1 SGHRS, CDR2 YFSETQ. CDR3 amino acids: CASSLNGGWADTQYF. DNA of the CDR3: TGCGCCAGCAGCTTGAACGGGGGGTGGGCAGATACGCAGTATTTT.

The chain employs TRBV30 and TRBJ1-6, with D possibly TRBD1 on 5 matching bases. Trimming shortened V by 5 bases and J by 7 bases, and 15 bases separated the two germline ends. CDR1 and CDR2 (germline): GTSNPN, SVGIG (reference sequence). The length of the CDR3 is 14 residues. In DNA, the CDR3 is TGTGCCTGGGACAGTTACATGCCGAATTCACCCCTCCACTTT. The encoded protein is CAWDSYMPNSPLHF. The full variable domain, in which reference TRBV30 and TRBJ1-6 provide the parts outside the CDR3, is SQTIHQWPATLVQPVGSPLSLECTVEGTSNPNLYWYRQAAGRGLQLLFYSVGIGQISSEVPQNLSASRPQDRQFILSSKKLLLSDSGFYLCAWDSYMPNSPLHFGNGTRLTVT.

The chain employs TRBV28 and TRBJ2-3; 8 bases line up with TRBD1. J lost 4 bases, V lost 2 bases, and 5 bases had no gene match. CDR3 size: 15 residues. In germline, CDR1 is MDHEN, CDR2 SYDVKM. The CDR3 loop is CASSLLDRVADTQYF. CDR3 nucleotides: TGTGCCAGCAGTTTACTGGACAGGGTCGCAGATACGCAGTATTTT. Supplemented by reference TRBV28 and TRBJ2-3, the full variable domain reads DVKVTQSSRYLVKRTGEKVFLECVQDMDHENMFWYRQDPGLGLRLIYFSYDVKMKEKGDIPEGYSVSREKKERFSLILESASTNQTSMYLCASSLLDRVADTQYFGPGTRLTVL.

The chain uses TRBV9 and TRBJ1-3; 7 bases align to TRBD1. V shed 0 bases and J 2 bases; nucleotides not matched to a gene: 5. The CDR3 covers 16 residues. CDR1 is SGDLS and CDR2 is YYNGEE in the germline V gene. The CDR3 sequence is CASSVATGTAGNTIYF. CDR3 coding DNA: TGTGCCAGCAGCGTAGCTACGGGGACAGCTGGAAACACCATATATTTT.

V and J are TRBV2 and TRBJ1-5; tentatively, D is TRBD1 (5 bases). Germline assignment: CDR1 SNHLY and CDR2 FYNNEI. This CDR3 has 15 amino acids. The V end lost 7 bases, the J end lost 3 bases, and 16 bases lay between the germline ends. The CDR3 sequence: CASKLLRTTNQPQHF. CDR3 coding DNA: TGTGCCAGCAAATTACTTAGGACAACCAATCAGCCCCAGCATTTT.

The chain recombines TRBV2 with TRBJ2-1; 9 bases align to TRBD1. Trimming at V came to 6 bases and at J to 8 bases, leaving 8 bases not matched to a gene. CDR1 and CDR2 (germline): SNHLY, FYNNEI. The CDR3 length is 14 residues. In DNA form, the CDR3 reads TGTGCCAGCAGGCCCGGGACAGGGTTCGATGAGCAGTTCTTC. It encodes CASRPGTGFDEQFF. Filled out from reference TRBV2 and TRBJ2-1, the complete variable domain reads EPEVTQTPSHQVTQMGQEVILRCVPISNHLYFYWYRQILGQKVEFLVSFYNNEISEKSEIFDDQFSVERPDGSNFTLKIRSTKLEDSAMYFCASRPGTGFDEQFFGPGTRLTVL.

This clone was recorded once. The chain has TRBV5-6 and TRBJ2-7, with TRBD1 identical over 7 bases. Germline lookup yields CDR1 SGHDT and CDR2 YYEEEE. Trimming cost V 3 bases and J 6 bases; bases outside gene matches: 6. The CDR3 consists of 13 residues. This chain's CDR3 is CASSSYRGGEQYF. For the CDR3, the DNA is TGTGCCAGCAGCTCGTACAGGGGCGGCGAGCAGTACTTC. Complete variable domain (other parts from reference TRBV5-6 and TRBJ2-7): DAGVTQSPTHLIKTRGQQVTLRCSPKSGHDTVSWYQQALGQGPQFIFQYYEEEERQRGNFPDRFSGHQFPNYSSELNVNALLLGDSALYLCASSSYRGGEQYFGPGTRLTVT.

The chain links TRBV3-1 (or the pseudogene TRBV3-2) to TRBJ1-1; 8 nucleotides match TRBD1. The V and J ends lost 3 bases and 11 bases, in that order; junction bases with no gene match: 11. The CDR3 has 14 amino acids. Germline V gene lookup returns CDR1 LGHDT and CDR2 YNNKEL (reference sequence). The CDR3 loop is CASSHLGTGGGAFF. The CDR3 DNA follows: TGTGCCAGCAGCCACCTCGGGACAGGCGGTGGGGCTTTCTTT.

The chain uses TRBV28 and TRBJ1-3, with a weak D call TRBD1 (6 bases). The germline gives CDR1 MDHEN, CDR2 SYDVKM. The CDR3 totals 17 residues. The V end was cut by 3 bases, the J end by 1 base, with 16 bases between. CDR3 DNA: TGTGCCAGCAGTTTCAACGGCAGGGGCAGATCTGGAAACACCATATATTTT. This sequence encodes CASSFNGRGRSGNTIYF.

The chain joins TRBV7-9 to TRBJ1-1; D call uncertain. CDR3 length: 15 residues. The V and J ends lost 4 bases and 2 bases respectively, with 14 bases between them. Germline V gene sequence: CDR1 SEHNR, CDR2 FQNEAQ (reference sequence). The CDR3 here is CASSSLGGQNTEAFF. CDR3 sequence (DNA): TGTGCCAGCAGCTCGCTTGGAGGCCAAAACACTGAAGCTTTCTTT.

The V call is TRBV6-5, the J call TRBJ2-5; D possibly corresponds to TRBD1 (7 bases). Germline V lookup: CDR1 MNHEY, CDR2 SVGAGI. Trimming took 7 bases from V and 5 from J, leaving 17 bases between them. CDR3 size: 14 residues. In DNA, the CDR3 is TGTGCCAGCATAGAAAGGGGGCGGGGTGAGACCCAGTACTTC. This encodes CASIERGRGETQYF.

CDR3 sequence: CASSYVGQRNQPQHF. The CDR3 bases are TGTGCCAGCAGTTACGTGGGACAGAGAAATCAGCCCCAGCATTTT. This chain connects TRBV6-6 to TRBJ1-5; the match to TRBD1 covers 7 bases. This CDR3 contains 15 residues. V was clipped by 2 bases and J by 4 bases; unmatched bases: 5. The V gene's germline CDR1 is MNHNY and CDR2 SVGAGI (reference sequence).